A single count supports the clone carrying this T cell receptor beta chain. As yet, its antigen is unknown. The CDR3 has 14 residues. Germline V lookup: CDR1 GTSNPN, CDR2 SVGIG (reference sequence). The germline V and J ends were trimmed by 3 bases and 8 bases, with 20 bases remaining between them. Assay: immunoSEQ multiplex PCR; the TCRdb copy retains only in-frame clones and omits some. The repertoire includes about 68,000 clones, about 84% of them detected once, and 7.7% sits in the top ten. These data are taken from a study of cytotoxic CD8 clonotypes in ibrutinib-treated CLL. Study-level background: There were, on average, 255,043 productive templates and tens of thousands of productive rearrangements per sample. The study's findings and limits: Sustained-remission and progressing patients were not sampled at matched times.

The source was PBMCs, collected at disease progression, from a patient treated with ibrutinib. The sequence was collected from a human donor with chronic lymphocytic leukemia. The chain is built from TRBV30 and TRBJ2-7, with a possible D match to TRBD2 (5 bases). CDR3 loop: CAWSATDGIYQQYF. In DNA, the CDR3 is TGTGCCTGGAGCGCTACGGACGGGATTTACCAGCAGTACTTC.